The 17 T cell receptor beta chains listed next were all sequenced from one sample in a study of T cells in tumors after PD-1 blockade. Some clones are missing from TCRdb's copy, which holds only in-frame ones; the method was immunoSEQ multiplex PCR. The sample lists under 75,000 clones, 74% seen once, with around 4.7% in the top ten. Sample: PBMCs, taken after anti-PD-1 treatment. The receptors stem from a human donor with basal cell carcinoma.

The chain joins TRBV13 to TRBJ2-2; D possibly uses TRBD1 or TRBD2 (5 bases each). The CDR3 covers 17 residues. CDR1 PRHDT and CDR2 FYEKMQ come from the germline V gene (reference sequence). The V end was cut by 4 bases, the J end by 8 bases, with 23 bases between. CDR3 sequence reads: CASSSLRGRIPMGELFF. The CDR3 DNA reads TGTGCCAGCAGCTCTCTGAGGGGACGGATCCCGATGGGGGAGCTGTTTTTT.

J is TRBJ2-1 and V is TRBV11-3; 11 bases are a match to TRBD2. With 5 bases clipped from V and 8 bases from J, the junction kept 5 bases outside the gene matches. This CDR3 spans 14 amino acids. The germline V gene encodes CDR1 SGHNT and CDR2 YENEEA. The CDR3, as DNA: TGTGCCAGCAGCCATAGCGGGGGGGGCTATGAGCAGTTCTTC. This sequence encodes CASSHSGGGYEQFF.

This clone was recorded a few times. The chain couples TRBV6-6 to TRBJ2-1; 10 nucleotides agree with TRBD1. The length of the CDR3 is 16 residues. V shed 2 bases and J 7 bases; nucleotides not matched to a gene: 8. The germline V gene encodes CDR1 MNHNY and CDR2 SVGAGI (reference sequence). The CDR3 loop reads CASSYQTGTGENEQFF. Written as DNA, the CDR3 is TGTGCCAGCAGTTACCAAACCGGGACAGGGGAGAATGAGCAGTTCTTC.

This clone has more than one count but fewer than ten. The chain joins TRBV27 to TRBJ2-3; D call uncertain. Trimming shortened V by 4 bases and J by 0 bases, and 8 bases separated the two germline ends. The CDR3 is 14 amino acids. Germline V gene data show CDR1 as MNHEY and CDR2 as SMNVEV (reference sequence). The CDR3 DNA reads TGTGCCAGCAGTTCCCGTGCTAGCACAGATACGCAGTATTTT. This translates into CASSSRASTDTQYF.

The chain employs TRBV5-1 and TRBJ2-3, with a weak D call TRBD2 (6 bases). The CDR3 has 16 residues. Looked up from germline, CDR1 is SGHRS and CDR2 is YFSETQ. V was clipped by 3 bases and J by 0 bases, with 14 bases between them. CDR3 sequence: CASSSGTSPSTDTQYF. The CDR3 DNA follows: TGCGCCAGCAGCTCCGGGACTTCCCCTAGCACAGATACGCAGTATTTT.

The V and J genes are TRBV9 and TRBJ1-1, with D maybe TRBD1 (5 bases). Trimming left V 4 bases short and J 11 bases short, with 18 bases between. Germline V gene lookup returns CDR1 SGDLS and CDR2 YYNGEE. This CDR3 comprises 13 residues. CDR3 in amino acids: CASSPREGGAAFF. The CDR3 DNA is TGTGCCAGCAGCCCCAGAGAGGGAGGGGCCGCTTTCTTT.

The rearrangement links TRBV28 to TRBJ2-3; TRBD1 matches 7 bases. J lost 1 base, V lost 5 bases, and 6 bases had no gene match. Germline V gene data show CDR1 as MDHEN and CDR2 as SYDVKM. The CDR3 is 15 amino acids. The CDR3 region has the DNA TGTGCCAGCAGTGAGGGGGCGCTACGCACAGATACGCAGTATTTT. Translating it yields CASSEGALRTDTQYF. Filled out from reference TRBV28 and TRBJ2-3, the complete variable domain reads DVKVTQSSRYLVKRTGEKVFLECVQDMDHENMFWYRQDPGLGLRLIYFSYDVKMKEKGDIPEGYSVSREKKERFSLILESASTNQTSMYLCASSEGALRTDTQYFGPGTRLTVL.

The chain has TRBV12-5 and TRBJ1-6; the D is unclear. Germline loops: CDR1 LGHNT, CDR2 FRNRAP. V lost 5 bases and J lost 8, with 25 bases in between. This CDR3 comprises 18 residues. CDR3 in amino acids: CASGPDSLVEVGDSPLHF. CDR3 nucleotides: TGTGCTAGTGGTCCAGACTCCCTTGTTGAAGTCGGAGATTCACCCCTCCACTTT.

CDR3 sequence: CASSRRGGGGANEQFF. CDR3 in DNA: TGTGCCAGCAGCCGGCGAGGGGGCGGGGGGGCTAATGAGCAGTTCTTC. The chain recombines TRBV3-1 (or the pseudogene TRBV3-2) with TRBJ2-1; 9 nucleotides match TRBD2. The CDR3 spans 16 residues. Germline trimming cut 4 bases from V and 7 bases from J; bases unmatched to any gene: 11. Germline CDR1 is LGHDT and CDR2 is YNNKEL (reference sequence).

The chain links TRBV3-1 (or the pseudogene TRBV3-2) to TRBJ1-5; tentatively, D is TRBD1 (6 bases). The CDR3 spans 13 residues. Trimming shortened V by 8 bases and J by 7 bases, and 15 bases separated the two germline ends. Germline V gene lookup returns CDR1 LGHDT and CDR2 YNNKEL (reference sequence). The DNA of the CDR3 is TGTGCCAGCCCCCTAAAGGGGGGCCAGCCCCAGCATTTT. It is translated as CASPLKGGQPQHF.

This clone was detected only a few times. V gene TRBV10-1 combines with J gene TRBJ2-3; 12 bases match TRBD2. The CDR3 is 19 residues long. From germline, CDR1 is WNHNN and CDR2 SYGVQD (reference sequence). With 0 bases clipped from V and 2 bases from J, the junction kept 9 bases outside the gene matches. CDR3 region: CASSESLLAGGRDTDTQYF. CDR3 coding DNA: TGCGCCAGCAGTGAGTCGTTACTAGCGGGGGGAAGGGACACAGATACGCAGTATTTT.

This chain joins TRBV6-5 and TRBJ2-1; D not certain. CDR1 is MNHEY, CDR2 SVGAGI, per germline. Trimming cost V 7 bases and J 4 bases, with 11 bases left between them. The CDR3 has 13 amino acids. In nucleotides, the CDR3 is TGTGCCAGCACCCTAGAGGCTTACAATGAGCAGTTCTTC. Translated: CASTLEAYNEQFF.

V gene TRBV10-1 combines with J gene TRBJ2-7; TRBD1 might be the D (7 bases). The germline V gene has CDR1 WNHNN and CDR2 SYGVQD (reference sequence). The CDR3 length is 14 residues. V lost 0 bases and J 9 bases, leaving 15 bases between the germline ends. The CDR3 sequence is CASSESTQGGGQYF. The CDR3 DNA reads as TGCGCCAGCAGTGAGTCGACTCAGGGGGGTGGGCAGTACTTC.

V gene TRBV3-1 (or the pseudogene TRBV3-2) combines with J gene TRBJ1-1; D may be TRBD1 (5 bases). There are 14 residues in the CDR3. CDR1 and CDR2 (germline): LGHDT, YNNKEL (reference sequence). Trimming left V 5 bases short and J 1 base short, with 11 bases between. CDR3 nucleotide sequence: TGTGCCAGCAGCGCAGGGTTTGGGAACACTGAAGCTTTCTTT. Encoded protein: CASSAGFGNTEAFF.

V and J are TRBV7-2 and TRBJ1-1; D is unclear. Trimming cost V 3 bases and J 3 bases, with 8 bases left between them. The germline CDR1 and CDR2 sequences are SGHTA and FQGNSA. This CDR3 has 13 residues. CDR3 DNA: TGTGCCAGCAGCTTTGCCAGCCACACTGAAGCTTTCTTT. Residues: CASSFASHTEAFF.

J is TRBJ2-3 and V is TRBV30, with TRBD1 as a possible D gene (5 bases). V lost 2 bases and J 1 base, leaving 10 bases between the germline ends. Germline loops: CDR1 GTSNPN, CDR2 SVGIG (reference sequence). The CDR3 is 14 residues long. Written as DNA, the CDR3 is TGTGCCTGGAGTCAGGGTGAACGCACAGATACGCAGTATTTT. This sequence encodes CAWSQGERTDTQYF.

The chain combines TRBV27 with TRBJ2-3, with 9 positions matching TRBD2. Germline values: CDR1 MNHEY, CDR2 SMNVEV (reference sequence). Trimming at V came to 2 bases and at J to 5 bases, leaving 5 bases not matched to a gene. The CDR3 loop spans 15 amino acids. The CDR3 nucleotides read TGTGCCAGCAGTTTAGGACTAGCGCGGGGAGATACGCAGTATTTT. Amino acid sequence: CASSLGLARGDTQYF.